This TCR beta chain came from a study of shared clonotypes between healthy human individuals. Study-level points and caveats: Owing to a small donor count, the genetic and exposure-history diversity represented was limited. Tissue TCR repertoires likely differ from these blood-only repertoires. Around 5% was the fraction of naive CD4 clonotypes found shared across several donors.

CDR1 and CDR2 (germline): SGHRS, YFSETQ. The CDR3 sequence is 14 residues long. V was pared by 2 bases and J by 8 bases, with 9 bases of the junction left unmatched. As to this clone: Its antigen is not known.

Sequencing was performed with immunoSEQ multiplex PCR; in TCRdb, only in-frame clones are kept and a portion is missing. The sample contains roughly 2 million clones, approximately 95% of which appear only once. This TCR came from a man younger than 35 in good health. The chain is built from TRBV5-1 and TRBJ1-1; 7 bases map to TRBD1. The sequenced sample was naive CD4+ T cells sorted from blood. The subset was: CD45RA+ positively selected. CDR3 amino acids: CASSLPRDSGEAFF. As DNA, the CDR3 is TGCGCCAGCAGCTTACCCCGGGACAGCGGGGAAGCTTTCTTT.